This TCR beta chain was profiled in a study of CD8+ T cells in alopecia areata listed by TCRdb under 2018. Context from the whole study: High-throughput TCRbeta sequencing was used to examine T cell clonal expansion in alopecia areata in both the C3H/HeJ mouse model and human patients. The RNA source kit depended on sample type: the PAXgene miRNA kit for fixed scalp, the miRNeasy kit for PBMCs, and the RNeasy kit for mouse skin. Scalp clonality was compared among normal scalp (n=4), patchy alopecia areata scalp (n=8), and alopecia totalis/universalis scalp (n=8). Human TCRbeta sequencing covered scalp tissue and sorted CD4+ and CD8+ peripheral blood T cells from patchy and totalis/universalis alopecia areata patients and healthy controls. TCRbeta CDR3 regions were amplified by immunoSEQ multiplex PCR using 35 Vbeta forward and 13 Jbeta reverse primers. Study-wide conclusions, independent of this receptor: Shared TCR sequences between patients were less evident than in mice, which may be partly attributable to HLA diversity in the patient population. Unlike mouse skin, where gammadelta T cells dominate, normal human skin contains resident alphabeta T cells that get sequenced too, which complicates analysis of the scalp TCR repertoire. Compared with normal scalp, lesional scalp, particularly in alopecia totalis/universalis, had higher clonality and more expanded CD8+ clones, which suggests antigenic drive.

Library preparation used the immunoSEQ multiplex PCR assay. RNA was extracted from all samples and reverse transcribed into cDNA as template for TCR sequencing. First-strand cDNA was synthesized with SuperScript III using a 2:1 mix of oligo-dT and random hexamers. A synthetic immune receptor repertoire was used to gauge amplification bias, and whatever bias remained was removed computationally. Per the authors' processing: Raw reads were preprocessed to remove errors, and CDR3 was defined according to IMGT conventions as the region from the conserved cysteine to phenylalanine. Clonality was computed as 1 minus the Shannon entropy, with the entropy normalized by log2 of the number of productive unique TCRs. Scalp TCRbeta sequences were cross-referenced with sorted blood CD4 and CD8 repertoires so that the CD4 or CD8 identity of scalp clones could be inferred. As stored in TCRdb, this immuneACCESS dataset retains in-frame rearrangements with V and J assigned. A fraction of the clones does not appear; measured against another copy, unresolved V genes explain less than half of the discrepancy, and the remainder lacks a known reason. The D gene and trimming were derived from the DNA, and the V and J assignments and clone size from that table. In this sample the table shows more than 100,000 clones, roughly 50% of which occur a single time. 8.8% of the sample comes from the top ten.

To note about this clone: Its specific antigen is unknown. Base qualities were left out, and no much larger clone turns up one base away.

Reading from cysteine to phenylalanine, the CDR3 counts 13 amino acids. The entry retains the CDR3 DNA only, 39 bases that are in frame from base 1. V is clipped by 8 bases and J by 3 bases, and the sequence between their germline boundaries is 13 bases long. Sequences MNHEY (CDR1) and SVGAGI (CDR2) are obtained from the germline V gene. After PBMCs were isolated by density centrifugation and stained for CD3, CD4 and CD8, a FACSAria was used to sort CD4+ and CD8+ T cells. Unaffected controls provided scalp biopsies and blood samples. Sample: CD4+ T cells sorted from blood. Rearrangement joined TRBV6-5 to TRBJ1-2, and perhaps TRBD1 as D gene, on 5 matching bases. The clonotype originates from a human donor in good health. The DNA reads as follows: TGTGCCAGCTGCCGGGCAGGGTACTATGGCTACACCTTC. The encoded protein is CASCRAGYYGYTF.